A single sample is the source of the 30 T cell receptor beta chains below, sequenced in a study of T-cell memory formation after mild COVID-19. TCRdb itself ran the 5' RACE reads through MiXCR, one entry per CDR3 protein. The sample includes roughly 560,000 distinct CDR3 sequences, around 20% of them seen just once. Sample: PBMCs or a T cell subset sorted from them (not recorded which). The receptor set was obtained from an adult woman who had mild COVID-19 (a few samples of this study predate the infection). Cell type and time point are not known.

The DNA of the CDR3 is TGTGCCATCAGTGAGAGGGTAGACACCTGGTTGTTTTTT. This encodes CAISERVDTWLFF. This rearrangement joins TRBV10-3 to TRBJ1-4; D ambiguous. The CDR3 covers 13 residues. Trimming removed 2 bases from V and 15 bases from J, with 16 bases in between. Germline lookup yields CDR1 ENHRY and CDR2 SYGVKD.

The rearrangement links TRBV6-6 to TRBJ1-6; tentatively, D is TRBD1 (6 bases). CDR3 length equals 13 residues. V gave up 8 bases and J gave up 11 bases, with 16 bases separating them. Germline assignment: CDR1 MNHNY and CDR2 SVGAGI (reference sequence). CDR3 coding DNA: TGTGCCAGCGGTGCGTCTTCAGGGGCACCCCTCCACTTT. Translating it yields CASGASSGAPLHF.

This clonotype was detected only a few times. This sequence joins TRBV6-1 and TRBJ1-2, with 8 bases that match TRBD1. J lost 3 bases, V lost 4 bases, and 4 bases had no gene match. The CDR3 extends over 14 amino acids. The germline gives CDR1 MNHNS, CDR2 SASEGT. The CDR3 DNA sequence: TGTGCCAGCAGTGCTGCAGGGGGCGACTATGGCTACACCTTC. Translated: CASSAAGGDYGYTF.

This clonotype came up many times. The rearrangement uses TRBV18 and TRBJ1-5; D is undetermined. Germline V CDR1 and CDR2: KGHSH, LQKENI. V was clipped by 2 bases and J by 0 bases, with 8 bases between them. CDR3 length: 15 residues. Here the CDR3 DNA reads TGTGCCAGCTCACCAGCAGGTTATAGCAATCAGCCCCAGCATTTT. Its translation: CASSPAGYSNQPQHF.

This clonotype was seen at least ten times. The chain is built from TRBV5-1 and TRBJ2-7; D is possibly TRBD1 (5 bases). Germline CDR1 is SGHRS and CDR2 is YFSETQ. The V gene lost 5 bases and the J gene lost 0 bases, with 9 bases spanning the gap. The CDR3 totals 13 residues. Here the CDR3 DNA reads TGCGCCAGCAGTCGGACATCCTCCTACGAGCAGTACTTC. This gives the protein CASSRTSSYEQYF.

This chain joins TRBV5-5 and TRBJ1-5, with 8 positions matching TRBD1. The germline V gene has CDR1 SGHKS and CDR2 YYEKEE (reference sequence). J lost 2 bases, V lost 2 bases, and 3 bases had no gene match. The CDR3 spans 15 residues. CDR3 residues: CASSFRGQGNQPQHF. CDR3 nucleotide sequence: TGTGCCAGCAGCTTCAGGGGGCAGGGCAATCAGCCCCAGCATTTT. Full variable domain (remainder filled in from reference TRBV5-5 and TRBJ1-5): DAGVTQSPTHLIKTRGQQVTLRCSPISGHKSVSWYQQVLGQGPQFIFQYYEKEERGRGNFPDRFSARQFPNYSSELNVNALLLGDSALYLCASSFRGQGNQPQHFGDGTRLSIL.

The chain uses TRBV3-1 and TRBJ1-5, with D unresolved. Trimming removed 0 bases from V and 3 bases from J, with 3 bases in between. The V gene's germline CDR1 is LGHDT and CDR2 YNNKEL (reference sequence). There are 13 residues in the CDR3. The CDR3 DNA follows: TGTGCCAGCAGCCAAGAGTCCAATCAGCCCCAGCATTTT. Protein product: CASSQESNQPQHF.

This clonotype was counted a single time. J is TRBJ2-3 and V is TRBV7-9, with TRBD2 identical over 8 bases. With V trimmed by 4 bases and J by 2 bases, 5 bases remained unmatched. There are 15 residues in the CDR3. The germline V gene encodes CDR1 SEHNR and CDR2 FQNEAQ (reference sequence). CDR3 DNA sequence: TGTGCCAGCAGCTCGGAGCGGGAGCTCACAGATACGCAGTATTTT. Its protein is CASSSERELTDTQYF. The entire variable domain, with the rest obtained from reference TRBV7-9 and TRBJ2-3, is as follows: DTGVSQNPRHKITKRGQNVTFRCDPISEHNRLYWYRQTLGQGPEFLTYFQNEAQLEKSRLLSDRFSAERPKGSFSTLEIQRTEQGDSAMYLCASSSERELTDTQYFGPGTRLTVL.

This clonotype was recorded at least ten times. The chain joins TRBV12-3 or TRBV12-4 to TRBJ2-5; a weak D match, TRBD2 (5 bases). CDR3 length: 14 residues. V dropped 6 bases and J dropped 2 bases, with 13 bases sitting between them. CDR3 amino acids: CASRLGRGQETQYF. The CDR3 DNA reads TGTGCCAGCAGACTAGGACGGGGACAAGAGACCCAGTACTTC.

This clonotype was detected only a few times. This chain links TRBV12-3 or TRBV12-4 with TRBJ2-5; TRBD1 agrees at 9 bases. CDR3 length: 15 residues. Trimming cost V 4 bases and J 2 bases; bases outside gene matches: 5. As DNA, the CDR3 is TGTGCCAGCAGTTACGGGACAGGGAGGCAAGAGACCCAGTACTTC. As protein: CASSYGTGRQETQYF.

A few counts support this clonotype. The chain is built from TRBV24-1 and TRBJ2-7; D perhaps matches TRBD2 (6 bases). V gave up 3 bases and J gave up 2 bases, with 10 bases separating them. This CDR3 is built from 14 residues. The germline V gene encodes CDR1 KGHDR and CDR2 SFDVKD. In nucleotides, the CDR3 is TGTGCCACCAGTGATGCGGGGCGTCCCTACGAGCAGTACTTC. Its translation is CATSDAGRPYEQYF.

In its sample, this clonotype was seen many times. The chain employs TRBV5-1 and TRBJ2-7, with 7 bases that match TRBD1. V lost 1 base and J lost 0; bases outside the gene matches: 4. CDR1 and CDR2 from the germline V gene are SGHRS and YFSETQ. CDR3 length: 15 residues. CDR3 loop: CASSLNRGSSYEQYF. DNA of the CDR3: TGCGCCAGCAGCTTGAACAGGGGAAGCTCCTACGAGCAGTACTTC.

V is TRBV30 and J is TRBJ2-3, with 7 nucleotides matching TRBD2. CDR3 length: 14 residues. Losses at the gene ends were 1 base for V and 3 bases for J; bases not matched to a gene: 4. Germline loops: CDR1 GTSNPN, CDR2 SVGIG (reference sequence). The CDR3 DNA is TGTGCCTGGAGTGACGCGGGAGCAACAGATACGCAGTATTTT. Its protein is CAWSDAGATDTQYF. Full variable domain (remainder filled in from reference TRBV30 and TRBJ2-3): SQTIHQWPATLVQPVGSPLSLECTVEGTSNPNLYWYRQAAGRGLQLLFYSVGIGQISSEVPQNLSASRPQDRQFILSSKKLLLSDSGFYLCAWSDAGATDTQYFGPGTRLTVL.

This chain uses TRBV4-2 with TRBJ2-3; 7 bases fit TRBD2. The CDR3 consists of 14 residues. Trimming took 0 bases from V and 4 from J; bases not matched to a gene: 1. Germline loops: CDR1 LGHNA, CDR2 YNFKEQ. This CDR3 reads CASSQDRGADTQYF. Written as DNA, the CDR3 is TGTGCCAGCAGCCAAGATCGGGGGGCAGATACGCAGTATTTT.

This clonotype was found a few times. CDR3 amino acids: CSAEGDQPQHF. Written as DNA, the CDR3 is TGCAGTGCCGAAGGGGATCAGCCCCAGCATTTT. The chain uses TRBV20-1 and TRBJ1-5; tentatively, D is TRBD1 (5 bases). The CDR3 runs 11 residues. Germline CDR1 DFQATT, CDR2 SNEGSKA (reference sequence). V was cut by 6 bases and J by 5 bases, with 8 bases left in between.

There are many counts of this clonotype. The rearrangement uses TRBV5-6 and TRBJ2-1; 10 bases are a match to TRBD1. Germline V gene lookup returns CDR1 SGHDT and CDR2 YYEEEE. CDR3 size: 13 residues. Germline trimming cut 3 bases from V and 6 bases from J; bases unmatched to any gene: 0. CDR3 protein: CASSWDRGNEQFF. Written as DNA, the CDR3 is TGTGCCAGCAGCTGGGACAGGGGCAATGAGCAGTTCTTC.

This chain uses TRBV2 with TRBJ2-1; 10 bases map to TRBD1. The CDR3 runs 15 residues. Germline V lookup: CDR1 SNHLY, CDR2 FYNNEI. V lost 6 bases, J lost 5 bases, and 7 bases stayed unmatched. CDR3 residues: CASSLDRGSNNEQFF. The CDR3 nucleotides read TGTGCCAGCAGCCTGGACAGGGGGAGTAACAATGAGCAGTTCTTC.

This clonotype has just a few counts. DNA for the CDR3: TGTGCCAGCAGCCAAGATTATGGGTCCGGGAATCAGCCCCAGCATTTT. As protein: CASSQDYGSGNQPQHF. The chain is built from TRBV3-1 and TRBJ1-5, with D unclear. Looked up from germline, CDR1 is LGHDT and CDR2 is YNNKEL (reference sequence). The CDR3 has 16 amino acids. V was trimmed by 0 bases and J by 4 bases, leaving 13 bases between them.

This clonotype was counted ten times or more. The chain links TRBV6-2 or TRBV6-3 to TRBJ2-5; TRBD2 matches 8 bases. Germline loops: CDR1 MNHEY, CDR2 SVGEGT. The CDR3 loop spans 16 amino acids. J was trimmed by 2 bases and V by 0 bases; bases with no gene match: 5. The CDR3 region has the DNA TGTGCCAGCAGTTACTCTGGTAGCGGGGCACAAGAGACCCAGTACTTC. As protein: CASSYSGSGAQETQYF.

This clonotype was counted only a few times. The chain employs TRBV7-6 and TRBJ2-2, with TRBD1 identical over 9 bases. Germline V gene sequence: CDR1 SGHVS, CDR2 FNYEAQ. The CDR3 contains 16 residues. V lost 5 bases, J lost 4 bases, and 8 bases stayed unmatched. CDR3 region: CASSRNRGLSTGELFF. The CDR3 nucleotides read TGTGCCAGCAGCCGAAACAGGGGGCTAAGCACCGGGGAGCTGTTTTTT.

The rearrangement joins TRBV5-1 to TRBJ2-1, with 12 bases identical to TRBD2. The germline V gene has CDR1 SGHRS and CDR2 YFSETQ. The CDR3 length is 15 residues. V shed 3 bases and J 4 bases; nucleotides not matched to a gene: 2. Written as DNA, the CDR3 is TGCGCCAGCAGCTGGACTAGCGGGGCTTACAATGAGCAGTTCTTC. Protein: CASSWTSGAYNEQFF.

This clonotype was observed a few times. V is TRBV2 and J is TRBJ2-5; the D gene is possibly TRBD2 (10 bases). Per germline, CDR1 SNHLY and CDR2 FYNNEI. This CDR3 has 19 amino acids. Trimming took 8 bases from V and 3 from J, leaving 31 bases between them. DNA for the CDR3: TGTGCCAGCTGCTATACGGGACAGGGTCTAGCGGGGGCCGAAGAGACCCAGTACTTC. Protein sequence: CASCYTGQGLAGAEETQYF.

This clonotype came up a few times. Written as DNA, the CDR3 is TGTGCCAGCAGTCGCGACAGCTATAATTCACCCCTCCACTTT. Protein sequence: CASSRDSYNSPLHF. The chain has TRBV12-3 or TRBV12-4 and TRBJ1-6; D possibly corresponds to TRBD1 (5 bases). V lost 5 bases, J lost 3 bases, and 8 bases lay in between. The CDR3 is 14 residues long.

The J gene is TRBJ2-2, the V gene TRBV19, with D uncertain. Germline V lookup: CDR1 LNHDA, CDR2 SQIVND (reference sequence). V lost 3 bases, J lost 1 base, and 6 bases lay in between. This CDR3 spans 14 amino acids. This chain's CDR3 is CASSIMGNTGELFF. CDR3 in DNA: TGTGCCAGTAGTATCATGGGGAACACCGGGGAGCTGTTTTTT.

CDR3 sequence (DNA): TGTGCCAGCAGTTCCTCGTCGACCTACGAGCAGTACTTC. Residues: CASSSSSTYEQYF. This rearrangement joins TRBV12-3 or TRBV12-4 to TRBJ2-7; D unresolved. The CDR3 is 13 residues long. V was shortened by 4 bases and J by 2 bases, with 9 bases between the two germline ends.

This clonotype was recorded a few times. V gene TRBV20-1 combines with J gene TRBJ2-3; TRBD2 is a possible D gene (6 bases). Germline lookup yields CDR1 DFQATT and CDR2 SNEGSKA (reference sequence). Trimming took off 3 bases at V and 5 bases at J, with 18 bases between the two ends. This CDR3 is 15 amino acids long. CDR3 in DNA: TGCAGTGCTAGGGGACGGGACTGGGTAGGAGATACGCAGTATTTT. Translated, it gives CSARGRDWVGDTQYF.

This clonotype was detected a few times. The chain employs TRBV5-5 and TRBJ1-2; the match to TRBD1 covers 9 bases. Germline CDR1 reads SGHKS; CDR2 reads YYEKEE (reference sequence). Trimming took 4 bases from V and 5 from J; bases not matched to a gene: 9. The length of the CDR3 is 15 residues. This chain's CDR3 is CASSIATGGGYGYTF. CDR3 in DNA: TGTGCCAGCAGCATAGCTACAGGGGGCGGGTATGGCTACACCTTC.

A few counts support this clonotype. This chain joins TRBV6-1 and TRBJ2-3; tentative D call: TRBD2 (7 bases). The V end lost 6 bases, the J end lost 5 bases, and 18 bases lay between the germline ends. CDR1 is MNHNS and CDR2 is SASEGT in the germline V gene. This CDR3 region has 15 residues. CDR3 nucleotide sequence: TGTGCCAGCAGAGTTGGTCGGGGGGCCCAAGATACGCAGTATTTT. Amino acids: CASRVGRGAQDTQYF.

This clonotype was seen ten or more times. This sequence joins TRBV4-3 and TRBJ2-7; 7 bases line up with TRBD2. The CDR3 covers 15 residues. Per germline, CDR1 LGHNA and CDR2 YSLEER. V lost 0 bases to trimming and J lost 3 bases; unmatched junction nucleotides: 5. The CDR3 bases are TGCGCCAGCAGCCAAGACCCGACTAGCCGCTACGAGCAGTACTTC. It translates to CASSQDPTSRYEQYF.

This clonotype was found a few times. The chain has TRBV6-6 and TRBJ1-5, with D possibly being TRBD1 (6 bases). The CDR3 sequence is 14 residues long. Germline CDR1 and CDR2: MNHNY and SVGAGI (reference sequence). Trimming took off 6 bases at V and 0 bases at J, with 9 bases between the two ends. CDR3 bases: TGTGCCAGCAGCTGGGACAATAGCAATCAGCCCCAGCATTTT. The encoded protein is CASSWDNSNQPQHF.